This T cell receptor beta chain was found in a study of PD-1 and CTLA-4 blockade in melanoma. Germline lookup yields CDR1 SNHLY and CDR2 FYNNEI. Trimming stripped 2 bases from V and 3 bases from J, with 13 bases between. The CDR3 spans 16 residues. Repertoires were generated with immunoSEQ multiplex PCR, while TCRdb's copy carries only in-frame clones and drops some. The table has around 11,000 clones, roughly four fifths seen once. The TCR was taken from a human donor with melanoma. The sequencing here drew on CD8+ T cells from peripheral blood, taken from a patient given anti-PD-1 treatment. J is TRBJ2-2 and V is TRBV2, with D perhaps matching TRBD2 (6 bases). The CDR3 loop is CASSETASEYTGELFF. CDR3 nucleotides: TGTGCCAGCAGTGAAACGGCTAGCGAATACACCGGGGAGCTGTTTTTT.